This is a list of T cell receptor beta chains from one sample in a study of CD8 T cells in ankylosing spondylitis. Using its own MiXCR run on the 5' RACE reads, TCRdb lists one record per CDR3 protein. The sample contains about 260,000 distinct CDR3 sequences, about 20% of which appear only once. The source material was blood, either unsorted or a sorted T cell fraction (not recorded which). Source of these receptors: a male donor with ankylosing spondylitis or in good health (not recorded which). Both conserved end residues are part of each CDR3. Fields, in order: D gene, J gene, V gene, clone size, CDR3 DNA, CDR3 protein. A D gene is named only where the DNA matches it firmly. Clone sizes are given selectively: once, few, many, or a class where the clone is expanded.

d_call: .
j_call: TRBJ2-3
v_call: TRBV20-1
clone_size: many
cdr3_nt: TGCAGTGGAACGTTAGGAACCACAGATACGCAGTATTTT
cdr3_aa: CSGTLGTTDTQYF

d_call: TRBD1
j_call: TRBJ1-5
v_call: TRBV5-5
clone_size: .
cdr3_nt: TGTGCCAGCAGCTTGACGGACAGGGTAGGGCAGCCCCAGCATTTT
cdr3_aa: CASSLTDRVGQPQHF

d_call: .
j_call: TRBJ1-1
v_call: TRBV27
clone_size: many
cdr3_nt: TGTGCCAGCAGTTTCTCCCCAGGGAACACTGAAGCTTTCTTT
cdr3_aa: CASSFSPGNTEAFF

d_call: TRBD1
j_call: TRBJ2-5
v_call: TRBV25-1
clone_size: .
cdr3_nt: TGTGCCAGCAGTCTGCCCACCGGGACAGAAGAGACCCAGTACTTC
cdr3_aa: CASSLPTGTEETQYF

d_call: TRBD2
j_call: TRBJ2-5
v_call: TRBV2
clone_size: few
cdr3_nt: TGTGCCAGCATAACTAGCGGGATCCAAGAGACCCAGTACTTC
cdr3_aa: CASITSGIQETQYF

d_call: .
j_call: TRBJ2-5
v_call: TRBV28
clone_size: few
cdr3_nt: TGTGCCAGCAGTTTAAGGGCGCAAGAGACCCAGTACTTC
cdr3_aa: CASSLRAQETQYF

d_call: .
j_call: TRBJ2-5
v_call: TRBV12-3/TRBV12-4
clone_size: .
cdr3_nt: TGTGCCAGCAGTTCTAGCCCCGGGACAAAAGGAGAAGAGACCCAGTACTTC
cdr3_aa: CASSSSPGTKGEETQYF

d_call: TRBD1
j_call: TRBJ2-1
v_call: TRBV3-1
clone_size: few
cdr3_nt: TGTGCCAGCAGCGACCCGGGACAGTACAATGAGCAGTTCTTC
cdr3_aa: CASSDPGQYNEQFF

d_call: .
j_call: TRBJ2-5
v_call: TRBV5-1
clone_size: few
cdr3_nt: TGCGCCAGCAGCTTACAGGGTGGGTCCCAAGAGACCCAGTACTTC
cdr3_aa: CASSLQGGSQETQYF

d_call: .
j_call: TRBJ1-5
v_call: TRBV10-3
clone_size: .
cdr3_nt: TGTGCCATCAGTGAGTCCGGGACATCTAATCAGCCCCAGCATTTT
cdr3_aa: CAISESGTSNQPQHF

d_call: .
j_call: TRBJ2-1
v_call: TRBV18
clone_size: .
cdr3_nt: TGTGCCAGCTCACGAACTAGTCCCTCCTACAATGAGCAGTTCTTC
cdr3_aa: CASSRTSPSYNEQFF

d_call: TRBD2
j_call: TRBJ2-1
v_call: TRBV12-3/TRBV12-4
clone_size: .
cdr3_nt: TGTGCCAGCAGTTTAAGTTCGGGGGGTCCGTACAATGAGCAGTTCTTC
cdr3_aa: CASSLSSGGPYNEQFF

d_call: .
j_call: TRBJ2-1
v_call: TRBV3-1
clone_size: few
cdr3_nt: TGTGCCAGCAGTCTCAAGGGCGAGCAGTTCTTC
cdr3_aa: CASSLKGEQFF

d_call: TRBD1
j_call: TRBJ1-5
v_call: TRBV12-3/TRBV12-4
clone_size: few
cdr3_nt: TGTGCCAGCAGCACGGGACAGGGGTTCAATCAGCCCCAGCATTTT
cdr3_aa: CASSTGQGFNQPQHF

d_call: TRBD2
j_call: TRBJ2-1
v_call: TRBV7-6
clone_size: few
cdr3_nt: TGTGCCAGCAGCAGACTAGCGGGAGGCCGCTCCTACAATGAGCAGTTCTTC
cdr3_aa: CASSRLAGGRSYNEQFF

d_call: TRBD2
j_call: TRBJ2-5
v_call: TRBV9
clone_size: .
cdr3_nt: TGTGCCAGCAGTAGGGGAACGGGGGGGCCGACCCAGTACTTC
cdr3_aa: CASSRGTGGPTQYF

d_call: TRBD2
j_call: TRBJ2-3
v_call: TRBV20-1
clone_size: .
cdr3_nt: TGCAGTGCCACGGGCGTAGCGGGAGGTACAGATACGCAGTATTTT
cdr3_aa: CSATGVAGGTDTQYF

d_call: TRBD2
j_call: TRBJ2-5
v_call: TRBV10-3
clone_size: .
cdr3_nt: TGTGCCATCAGTCGTAGCGGGGGGAATCAAGAGACCCAGTACTTC
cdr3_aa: CAISRSGGNQETQYF

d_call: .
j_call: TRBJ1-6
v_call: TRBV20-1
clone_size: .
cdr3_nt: TGCAGTGCTAGAGATGGTCGGGACTCCTATAATTCACCCCTCCACTTT
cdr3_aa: CSARDGRDSYNSPLHF

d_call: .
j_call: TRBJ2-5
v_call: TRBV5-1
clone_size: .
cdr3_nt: TGCGCCAGCAGCTCGACCTCGACAGTGGGAGAGACCCAGTACTTC
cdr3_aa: CASSSTSTVGETQYF

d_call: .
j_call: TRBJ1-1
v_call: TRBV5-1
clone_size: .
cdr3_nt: TGCGCCAGCAGCTTTAAGGGTCAGAACACTGAAGCTTTCTTT
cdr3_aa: CASSFKGQNTEAFF

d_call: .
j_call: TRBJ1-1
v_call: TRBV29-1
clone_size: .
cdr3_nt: TGCAGCCCCATATGGACCGTGAACACTGAAGCTTTCTTT
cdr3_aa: CSPIWTVNTEAFF

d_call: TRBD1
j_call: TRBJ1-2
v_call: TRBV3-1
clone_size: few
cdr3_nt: TGTGCCAGCAGGCAGACAGGGCTTTATAGCTATGGCTACACCTTC
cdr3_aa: CASRQTGLYSYGYTF

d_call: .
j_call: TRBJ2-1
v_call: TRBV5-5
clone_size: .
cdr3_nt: TGTGCCAGCAGCTTGGGCCCGTGGTCCTACAATGAGCAGTTCTTC
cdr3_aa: CASSLGPWSYNEQFF

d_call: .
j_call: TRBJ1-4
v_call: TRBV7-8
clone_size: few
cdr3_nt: TGTGCCAGCAGCAACGGCTATGCCAATGAAAAACTGTTTTTT
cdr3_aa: CASSNGYANEKLFF

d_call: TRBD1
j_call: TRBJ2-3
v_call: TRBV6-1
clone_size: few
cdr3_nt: TGTGCCAGCAGGAGGGACAGGGAAACAAATACGCAGTATTTT
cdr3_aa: CASRRDRETNTQYF

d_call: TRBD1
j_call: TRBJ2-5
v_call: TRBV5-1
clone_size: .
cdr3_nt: TGCGCCAACAGCGAGGGGACAGGGGTCGGGGAGACCCAGTACTTC
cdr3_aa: CANSEGTGVGETQYF

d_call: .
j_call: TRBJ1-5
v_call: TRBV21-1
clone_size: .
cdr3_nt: .
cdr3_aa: CASSKLWGVGNQPQHF

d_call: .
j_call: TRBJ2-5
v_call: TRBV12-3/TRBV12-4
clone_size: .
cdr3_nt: TGTGCCAGCAGTTTATTAAGGGAACGGTCAGAGACCCAGTACTTC
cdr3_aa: CASSLLRERSETQYF

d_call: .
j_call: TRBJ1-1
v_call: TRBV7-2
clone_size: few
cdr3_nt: TGTGCCAGCAGCTTAGCGTCGATGGCAAAGATGACTGAAGCTTTCTTT
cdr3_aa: CASSLASMAKMTEAFF